The 16 T cell receptor beta chains below all came from one sample that was sequenced in a study of T-cell reconstitution after alpha-beta-depleted transplantation in children (dated by TCRdb to the mid-2010s). Libraries were made using PCR. The sample was run on an Illumina HiSeq 2500. To normalize quantification of the TCRbeta repertoire, the TCR libraries were built with molecular barcoding that relied on unique molecular identifiers. TCRdb handled the public reads itself, with Q25 trimming in fastp and clone calling in MiXCR, and kept productive beta chains. Every CDR3 protein is listed once, alongside the most common genes and DNA of its rows. For this sample the table gives over 150,000 distinct CDR3 sequences, of which 6.6% were detected only once. The ten largest clonotypes hold 5.5% of the sample. This specimen's treatment or condition label, interpreted: allogeneic hematopoietic cell transplantation with graft depleted of TCRalphabeta T cells and CD19 B cells.

The sequencing here drew on PBMCs, taken before TCRalphabeta/CD19-depleted stem cell transplant. The receptors derive from a boy between 2 and 15 years old with acute lymphoblastic leukemia, due to receive a stem cell transplant.

In its sample, this clonotype was seen many times. The J gene is TRBJ1-5, the V gene TRBV5-1; D is unclear. Trimming cost V 0 bases and J 1 base, with 2 bases left between them. The CDR3 runs 13 residues. Germline CDR1 reads SGHRS; CDR2 reads YFSETQ. This CDR3 is CASSLDSNQPQHF. The CDR3 DNA follows: TGCGCCAGCAGCTTGGACAGCAATCAGCCCCAGCATTTT.

This clonotype was counted between two and nine times. Because the CDR3's place on the DNA is in doubt, the DNA is left out and the CDR3 is given as listed by TCRdb. The chain has TRBV7-5 and TRBJ2-7; the DNA was not compared with TRBD2, the D call given in the table. TRBV7-5 is a pseudogene. The CDR3 length equals 17 residues, ends included. CDR3 sequence reads: CISVSEARRDQLYEQYF.

The table lists this clonotype with many counts. The CDR3 coding sequence is TGCAGCGTGAGCGGGCTCGGCTCCTACGAGCAGTACTTC. It specifies CSVSGLGSYEQYF. The chain joins TRBV29-1 to TRBJ2-7; a possible D gene is TRBD2 (6 bases). The CDR3 runs to 13 residues. Germline CDR1 is SQVTM and CDR2 is ANQGSEA. V lost 6 bases to trimming and J lost 0 bases, with 12 bases between them.

This clonotype came up many times. This sequence joins TRBV6-4 and TRBJ2-2; no clear D. The germline V gene encodes CDR1 MRHNA and CDR2 SNTAGT. The CDR3 runs 14 residues. V was trimmed by 2 bases and J by 3 bases, leaving 7 bases between them. CDR3 sequence reads: CASSDTTDTGELFF. CDR3 DNA sequence: TGTGCCAGCAGTGACACTACCGACACCGGGGAGCTGTTTTTT.

This clonotype was counted ten times or more. V usage is TRBV6-5 and J usage is TRBJ1-5, with D tentatively TRBD1 (5 bases). Trimming removed 2 bases from V and 6 bases from J, with 11 bases in between. The CDR3 is 14 amino acids. Germline-derived CDR1 and CDR2 are MNHEY and SVGAGI. The CDR3: CASSYGAGVQPQHF. The DNA for the CDR3 is TGTGCCAGCAGTTACGGGGCAGGAGTTCAGCCCCAGCATTTT.

V is TRBV5-1 and J is TRBJ2-4, with unresolved D. The germline V and J ends were trimmed by 2 bases and 0 bases, with 12 bases remaining between them. From germline, CDR1 is SGHRS and CDR2 YFSETQ. CDR3 size: 16 residues. The CDR3, as DNA: TGCGCCAGCAGCTTAAATGGCAGGCTAGCCAAAAACATTCAGTACTTC. Translated: CASSLNGRLAKNIQYF.

This clonotype was seen repeatedly, ten times or more. The chain carries TRBV20-1 and TRBJ1-6; no firm D call. The germline gives CDR1 DFQATT, CDR2 SNEGSKA (reference sequence). V lost 0 bases, J lost 7 bases, and 16 bases lay in between. CDR3 length equals 16 residues. The CDR3 nucleotides read TGCAGTGCTAGAGATATCCAGCCCAACGCCAATTCACCCCTCCACTTT. It codes for CSARDIQPNANSPLHF.

This clonotype was seen repeatedly, ten times or more. This sequence joins TRBV5-1 and TRBJ2-1; TRBD2 is a possible D gene (5 bases). CDR1 is SGHRS and CDR2 is YFSETQ in the germline V gene. The CDR3 totals 14 residues. V was cut by 0 bases and J by 7 bases, with 11 bases left in between. The CDR3 loop reads CASSLGELGNEQFF. DNA for the CDR3: TGCGCCAGCAGCTTGGGGGAACTAGGAAATGAGCAGTTCTTC.

This clonotype was recorded many times. The chain couples TRBV9 to TRBJ2-5; the D is unclear. This CDR3 region has 12 residues. Trimming removed 7 bases at V and 12 bases at J, with 19 bases between. CDR1 is SGDLS, CDR2 YYNGEE, per germline. This CDR3 reads CASSRDLGQEYF. The DNA for the CDR3 is TGTGCCAGCTCCCGCGACCTGGGCCAGGAGTACTTC.

This clonotype appeared a few times. The genes are TRBV7-2 and TRBJ2-4; weak D call: TRBD1 (6 bases). Per germline, CDR1 SGHTA and CDR2 FQGNSA. The CDR3 is made up of 16 amino acids. V was clipped by 5 bases and J by 5 bases, with 19 bases between them. CDR3 loop: CASSLRTVFGENIQYF. The DNA for the CDR3 is TGTGCCAGCAGCCTGCGGACAGTTTTCGGGGAAAACATTCAGTACTTC.

The chain couples TRBV12-3 or TRBV12-4 to TRBJ1-4; 8 bases agree with TRBD1. CDR3 size: 18 residues. V shed 5 bases, J shed 7 bases, and the junction held 18 bases outside the gene matches. CDR3 region: CASSPSLGLDRGGEKLFF. In nucleotides, the CDR3 is TGTGCCAGCAGTCCCTCCCTTGGGCTAGACAGGGGTGGTGAAAAACTGTTTTTT.

This clonotype has ten or more counts. The chain recombines TRBV7-2 with TRBJ2-1, with 10 positions matching TRBD2. V lost 3 bases to trimming and J lost 7 bases; unmatched junction nucleotides: 12. This CDR3 is 17 amino acids long. CDR1 is SGHTA and CDR2 is FQGNSA in the germline V gene. This chain's CDR3 is CASSLGPAGGPENEQFF. CDR3 nucleotide sequence: TGTGCCAGCAGCTTGGGACCAGCGGGAGGGCCGGAAAATGAGCAGTTCTTC.

This chain uses TRBV6-2 or TRBV6-3 with TRBJ1-5, with D tentatively TRBD1 (5 bases). The CDR3 contains 15 residues. In germline, CDR1 is MNHEY, CDR2 SVGEGT. Trimming shortened V by 6 bases and J by 11 bases, and 23 bases separated the two germline ends. Written as DNA, the CDR3 is TGTGCCAGCAGAAACTCATGGGGCCTACCAACTTCCCAGCATTTT. It specifies CASRNSWGLPTSQHF.

This clonotype has ten or more counts. The genes are TRBV12-3 or TRBV12-4 and TRBJ2-7, with 10 bases that match TRBD2. The trim removed 1 base at V and 5 bases at J, leaving 5 bases unmatched. The CDR3 has 15 amino acids. The CDR3 loop is CASSLGGLANDEQYF. CDR3 nucleotides: TGTGCCAGCAGTTTAGGGGGACTAGCGAATGACGAGCAGTACTTC.

The rearrangement uses TRBV30 and TRBJ2-1; tentative D call: TRBD2 (6 bases). Between the trimmed V and J ends, which lost 4 bases and 5 bases, there was a span of 12 bases. CDR3 length: 13 amino acids. CDR1 is GTSNPN and CDR2 is SVGIG in the germline V gene (reference sequence). This chain's CDR3 is CAWTGRGDNEQFF. The CDR3 DNA follows: TGTGCCTGGACCGGGAGAGGTGACAATGAGCAGTTCTTC.

This clonotype was recorded at least ten times. The chain has TRBV14 and TRBJ1-1; 7 bases map to TRBD1. Germline lookup yields CDR1 SGHDN and CDR2 FVKESK. V trimming: 3 bases; J trimming: 7 bases; junction bases outside the gene matches: 5. The CDR3 totals 13 residues. CDR3 protein: CASSHLRDSEAFF. In DNA form, the CDR3 reads TGTGCCAGCAGCCATCTCCGGGACAGTGAAGCTTTCTTT.